The clone carrying this T cell receptor (beta chain) was found many times. What it recognizes is unknown. The data were obtained in a study of identical twins. Findings of the study overall: Partly confounded zero-insertion analyses could result from invariant MAIT and iNKT cells. Shared out-of-frame alpha sequences (those common to twins) showed excess low generation probability.

TCRdb redid the calling of the 5' RACE reads with MiXCR, one entry per CDR3 protein. Of 230,000 or so distinct CDR3 sequences listed, around 8.3% are singletons. Germline assignment: CDR1 DFQATT and CDR2 SNEGSKA (reference sequence). The CDR3 runs to 15 residues. The ends lost 4 bases at V and 8 bases at J; junction bases unmatched: 15. This sample also belongs to another study, concerning yellow fever vaccine responses in identical twins.

Sample: CD8+ T cells sorted from blood. V and J are TRBV20-1 and TRBJ1-1, with 8 nucleotides matching TRBD1. This TCR came from a woman aged 18 to 35 in good health. In DNA, the CDR3 is TGCAGTGCTATCAGACAGGGGCCGCGTTTAGGAGAAGCTTTCTTT. It translates to CSAIRQGPRLGEAFF.